This TCR beta chain is from a study of blood T cells in healthy people across ages. Combining a sample-barcoded 5' primer with a J-beta primer mix, a second PCR ran for about 7 to 11 cycles. TCRdb processed the 5' RACE reads anew with MiXCR; each CDR3 protein has one entry. The data show over 1,500,000 distinct CDR3 sequences, roughly two fifths seen once. The TCR sequence derives from a human donor in good health. The sequenced sample was blood.

DNA of the CDR3: TGCGCCAGCGGGGAGGACAACACTGAAGCTTTCTTT. Translation: CASGEDNTEAFF. J is TRBJ1-1 and V is TRBV5-1; D unresolved. The germline CDR1 and CDR2 sequences are SGHRS and YFSETQ. V lost 7 bases and J 2 bases, leaving 9 bases between the germline ends. The CDR3 covers 12 residues.